Here is one T cell receptor (beta chain) with its context. This clone was recorded only once. Its antigen is still unknown. No quality values exist for individual bases; no much larger clone is one base distant. The immunoSEQ Assay was used to immunosequence TCRbeta CDR3 regions from genomic DNA. Before high-throughput sequencing, genomic DNA was amplified using bias-controlled multiplex PCR. As for the original processing: To quantify the absolute abundance of each unique TCRbeta CDR3 region, the sequences were collapsed and filtered. Clonality, defined as 1 minus Pielou's evenness, was calculated using only productive rearrangements. A previously published method was used to identify clones whose frequencies were significantly greater in on-treatment samples than in baseline samples. TCRdb holds this immuneACCESS table with in-frame rearrangements only. Some clones are missing; in checked studies, unresolved V genes explain under half, and the rest has no known cause. V and J calls and clone size are those listed in that table; D and trimming were worked out from the DNA. For this sample the table gives approximately 23,000 clones, of which 75% to 90% were detected only once. 25% to 35% of the sample rests with the top ten.

This sample was taken from a study of sequential checkpoint blockade in melanoma (dated by TCRdb to between 2018 and 2021). For the wider study: Patients were assigned by 1:1 randomization to either first-line nivolumab followed by ipilimumab (arm A) or ipilimumab followed by nivolumab (arm B). Both trial sequences were followed by maintenance nivolumab.

Relative to germline, V is missing 6 bases and J is missing 11 bases, with 7 bases of the junction outside any gene match. CDR3 length: 12 amino acids, cysteine to phenylalanine. The CDR3 DNA has 36 bases and is translated from base 1. CDR1 and CDR2 are read off the germline V gene as MDHEN and SYDVKM. Overall study outcomes, separate from this receptor: The response-prediction model combining TCR metrics and mutation burden needs validation in larger, independent patient cohorts.

Sample treatment or condition, as interpreted from the label and publication: randomized to nivolumab then ipilimumab (arm A) or the reverse (arm B). None of the trial patients had been given prior DNA-damaging chemotherapy. On a FACS Aria II flow cytometer, live CD3+CD8+ cells that were negative for CD19 and CD56 were sorted from thawed PBMCs. Samples came from patients with melanoma in CheckMate 064, a randomized, open-label phase II trial of sequential checkpoint blockade. Peripheral blood mononuclear cells were obtained through leukapheresis, purified using Ficoll-Paque, and frozen in human serum containing around 9.6% DMSO. Immediately after sorting, the purity of sorted blood CD3+CD8+ cells was verified to be >98%, after which DNA was extracted.

This sample comprised CD8+ T cells sorted from blood (inferred from file names), obtained from a patient given nivolumab and ipilimumab in sequence. This chain is built from TRBV28 and TRBJ1-1; TRBD1 fits 9 bases in the junction. This clonotype originated in a human donor with melanoma. The CDR3: CASSAWDREAFF. The sequence in DNA is TGTGCCAGCAGCGCCTGGGACAGGGAGGCTTTCTTT.